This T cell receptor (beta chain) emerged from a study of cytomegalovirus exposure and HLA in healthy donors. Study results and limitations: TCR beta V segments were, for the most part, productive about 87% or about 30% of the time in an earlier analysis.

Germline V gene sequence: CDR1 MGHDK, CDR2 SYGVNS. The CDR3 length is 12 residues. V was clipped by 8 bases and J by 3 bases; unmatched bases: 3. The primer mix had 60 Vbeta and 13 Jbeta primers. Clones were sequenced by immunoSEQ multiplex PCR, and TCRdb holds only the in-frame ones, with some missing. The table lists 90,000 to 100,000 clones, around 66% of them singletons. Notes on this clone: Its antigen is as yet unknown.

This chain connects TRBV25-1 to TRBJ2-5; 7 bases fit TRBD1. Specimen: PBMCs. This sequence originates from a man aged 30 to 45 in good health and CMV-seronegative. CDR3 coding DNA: TGTGCCAGCTCGACAGGGAAAGAGACCCAGTACTTC. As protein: CASSTGKETQYF.